The clone carrying this T cell receptor beta chain was observed a few times. Its antigen is not identified. The data are from a study of response to subunit inactivated influenza vaccine. General observations from the study: New T cells are recruited in small numbers by each seasonal influenza vaccination, according to the authors' suggestion.

The CDR3 covers 15 residues. The junction had 14 bases not matched to a gene; V was cut back by 5 bases and J by 9 bases. TCRdb fed the RT-PCR reads into MiXCR, producing one record per CDR3 protein. This repertoire shows around 750,000 distinct CDR3 sequences, less than 25% found once; its top ten account for around 9.6%. The sequenced sample was PBMCs from blood, obtained approximately 5 days after vaccination. This chain joins TRBV12-3 or TRBV12-4 and TRBJ2-7; 9 bases align to TRBD2. This sequence originates from a man aged 50-60 years who received an inactivated influenza vaccine. The CDR3 reads CASSAPGLADLRQYF. CDR3 bases: TGTGCCAGCAGTGCACCGGGACTAGCCGACCTACGGCAGTACTTC.